Here is one TCR beta chain with its context. Its antigen is currently unknown. The source of the sample is a study of T cells in Graves' hyperthyroidism and ophthalmopathy. Overall study context: Peripheral blood draws took place at initial diagnosis, ahead of any treatment. Broader study findings: Within blood appeared most thyroid clonotypes that had expanded above 0.001.

RNA transcripts gave rise to amplified TCR beta CDR3 regions. The HTBI primer set served for first-round RT-PCR of the TCR CDR3. TCRdb called the multiplex PCR reads again in MiXCR, with one record for every CDR3 protein. The sample lists 600,000 to 800,000 distinct CDR3 sequences, roughly a third seen once, with around a third in the top ten. Germline V gives CDR1 LNHDA, CDR2 SQIVND (reference sequence). The ends lost 7 bases at V and 0 bases at J; junction bases unmatched: 3. This CDR3 has 14 amino acids. The chain employs TRBV19 and TRBJ1-5, with 7 bases aligning to TRBD1. Sequencing was done on a sample of blood. This sequence originates from a woman in her thirties or forties with Graves' hyperthyroidism. CDR3 bases: TGTGCCAGTAAGACAGGGTATAGCAATCAGCCCCAGCATTTT. As protein: CASKTGYSNQPQHF.